One and the same sample provided the 31 T cell receptor beta chains below, sequenced in a study of monozygotic twins with inflammatory bowel disease. TCRdb re-called the 5' RACE reads and shows each CDR3 protein once, DNA omitted. The sample's table shows 440,000 or so distinct CDR3 sequences. Sequencing used blood. The receptors shown here come from a human donor with ulcerative colitis or Crohn's disease, or a healthy co-twin of an affected twin (not recorded which).

The chain has TRBV12-3 or TRBV12-4 and TRBJ1-1; the D call of TRBD1 rests on TCRdb alone, since no DNA is present to check it. The CDR3 spans 12 residues. CDR3 protein: CASSLIGQGVFF.

This chain links TRBV5-1 with TRBJ2-1; TCRdb's assignment of TRBD2 cannot be checked, as there is no DNA. This CDR3 region has 17 residues. Germline assignment: CDR1 SGHRS and CDR2 YFSETQ. CDR3 loop: CASSPPLAGTRYNEQFF.

The chain carries TRBV12-3 or TRBV12-4 and TRBJ1-2. The length of the CDR3 is 14 residues. CDR3 sequence reads: CASSLAGMNYGYTF.

The rearrangement joins TRBV3-1 to TRBJ2-2; as DNA is missing, the TRBD1 call by TCRdb cannot be tested. The germline CDR1 and CDR2 sequences are LGHDT and YNNKEL (reference sequence). The CDR3 runs to 16 residues. CDR3 sequence reads: CASSLHRGLGTGELFF.

The J gene is TRBJ1-1, the V gene TRBV6-5. Per germline, CDR1 MNHEY and CDR2 SVGAGI. The CDR3 extends over 11 amino acids. CDR3 sequence reads: CASRGVTEAFF.

The chain's CDR3 is CASSFRGGQPQHF. The V call is TRBV13, the J call TRBJ1-5. Germline assignment: CDR1 PRHDT and CDR2 FYEKMQ (reference sequence). This CDR3 is built from 13 residues.

The rearrangement links TRBV6-1 to TRBJ1-1; TCRdb names TRBD1, which stays unverified in the absence of DNA. The CDR3 has 18 residues. CDR1 MNHNS and CDR2 SASEGT come from the germline V gene. The chain's CDR3 is CASSRNGYRAPGSTEAFF.

The genes are TRBV12-3 or TRBV12-4 and TRBJ1-1. This CDR3 has 12 residues. This CDR3 is CASSQSKTEAFF.

The V gene is TRBV28, the J gene TRBJ2-2; the TRBD2 assignment by TCRdb is unverifiable without DNA. This CDR3 has 15 amino acids. Per the germline V gene, CDR1 is MDHEN and CDR2 is SYDVKM. CDR3 in amino acids: CASNGAGRHTGELFF.

The rearrangement uses TRBV7-2 and TRBJ1-6. Germline V lookup: CDR1 SGHTA, CDR2 FQGNSA. The CDR3 spans 13 residues. Here the CDR3 reads CASSLVFSSPLHF.

This chain's CDR3 is CASSEGQPRLSSGNTIYF. V usage is TRBV9 and J usage is TRBJ1-3; absent DNA, TCRdb's TRBD1 call cannot be checked. Germline values: CDR1 SGDLS, CDR2 YYNGEE. The CDR3 sequence is 18 residues long. The variable domain in full, with the rest retrieved from reference TRBV9 and TRBJ1-3, is DSGVTQTPKHLITATGQRVTLRCSPRSGDLSVYWYQQSLDQGLQFLIQYYNGEERAKGNILERFSAQQFPDLHSELNLSSLELGDSALYFCASSEGQPRLSSGNTIYFGEGSWLTVV.

The chain uses TRBV5-5 and TRBJ1-2; TCRdb gives TRBD1 as the D gene, but with no DNA this cannot be confirmed. CDR3 size: 17 residues. The germline V gene encodes CDR1 SGHKS and CDR2 YYEKEE (reference sequence). The CDR3 loop is CASSPPGGAILIYGYTF.

The chain uses TRBV5-1 and TRBJ1-1. Germline values: CDR1 SGHRS, CDR2 YFSETQ. CDR3 length equals 11 residues. The CDR3 spells CASREGGEAFF. The entire variable domain, with the rest obtained from reference TRBV5-1 and TRBJ1-1, is as follows: KAGVTQTPRYLIKTRGQQVTLSCSPISGHRSVSWYQQTPGQGLQFLFEYFSETQRNKGNFPGRFSGRQFSNSRSEMNVSTLELGDSALYLCASREGGEAFFGQGTRLTVV.

The V and J genes are TRBV5-4 and TRBJ1-1; TCRdb picks TRBD1, but there is no DNA to check that call. From germline, CDR1 is SGHNT and CDR2 YYREEE (reference sequence). CDR3 length equals 13 residues. The CDR3 here is CASSTGGVTEAFF.

The chain combines TRBV2 with TRBJ1-1. There are 13 residues in the CDR3. Per the germline V gene, CDR1 is SNHLY and CDR2 is FYNNEI. The CDR3 protein is CASKRSRDTEAFF.

This chain uses TRBV7-9 with TRBJ2-1; TCRdb names TRBD2, which stays unverified in the absence of DNA. The germline V gene encodes CDR1 SEHNR and CDR2 FQNEAQ (reference sequence). The CDR3 is 12 amino acids. CDR3 region: CASTSGGNEQFF.

The chain joins TRBV20-1 to TRBJ2-1. The germline CDR1 and CDR2 sequences are DFQATT and SNEGSKA (reference sequence). The CDR3 loop spans 11 amino acids. The chain's CDR3 is CSARDLVEQFF.

The V call is TRBV7-2, the J call TRBJ2-1; TCRdb's D call of TRBD2 is untestable without DNA. The CDR3 spans 15 residues. Germline CDR1 is SGHTA and CDR2 is FQGNSA. Here the CDR3 reads CASSLAAGGLNEQFF.

The rearrangement uses TRBV5-1 and TRBJ1-1; TCRdb returns TRBD1, unconfirmable since there is no DNA. CDR1 is SGHRS, CDR2 YFSETQ, per germline. This CDR3 is 15 amino acids long. CDR3 in amino acids: CASSFDRPSNTEAFF.

The chain has TRBV4-2 and TRBJ2-1; the D gene TCRdb calls, TRBD2, cannot be checked with no DNA. Germline CDR1 is LGHNA and CDR2 is YNFKEQ. CDR3 length: 16 amino acids. The CDR3 is CASSQGLAGTGDEQFF.

The V and J genes are TRBV28 and TRBJ1-1. Per germline, CDR1 MDHEN and CDR2 SYDVKM. CDR3 length: 14 residues. The CDR3: CASTIGPRGTEAFF.

The chain joins TRBV20-1 to TRBJ2-7; TCRdb calls TRBD1, which cannot be checked without DNA. CDR1 and CDR2 (germline): DFQATT, SNEGSKA (reference sequence). CDR3 length: 13 amino acids. The CDR3 sequence is CSAPLGGLYEQYF.

The chain is built from TRBV7-2 and TRBJ2-3; TCRdb's assignment of TRBD2 cannot be checked, as there is no DNA. Germline loops: CDR1 SGHTA, CDR2 FQGNSA. This CDR3 comprises 15 residues. The CDR3 protein is CASSLESRSTDTQYF.

The chain combines TRBV20-1 with TRBJ1-1; TCRdb picks TRBD1, but there is no DNA to check that call. The CDR3 is made up of 14 amino acids. Germline lookup yields CDR1 DFQATT and CDR2 SNEGSKA (reference sequence). The CDR3 sequence is CSARVRGTETEAFF.

The gene calls are TRBV12-3 or TRBV12-4 and TRBJ2-2. The CDR3 has 13 amino acids. Here the CDR3 reads CASSRRVTGELFF.

The chain joins TRBV20-1 to TRBJ2-3; TCRdb lists TRBD2, though no DNA is available to test this call. Germline values: CDR1 DFQATT, CDR2 SNEGSKA (reference sequence). The CDR3 has 13 residues. CDR3 sequence: CSVTGLGQDTQYF.

The chain joins TRBV30 to TRBJ1-6; the D call of TRBD1 rests on TCRdb alone, since no DNA is present to check it. Germline V gene lookup returns CDR1 GTSNPN and CDR2 SVGIG (reference sequence). The CDR3 extends over 13 amino acids. CDR3 residues: CAWNRDGNSPLHF.

CDR3 residues: CASSLTSGEDTDTQYF. This chain uses TRBV7-9 with TRBJ2-3; the TCRdb D gene call, TRBD2, has no DNA to confirm it. The CDR3 extends over 16 amino acids. Looked up from germline, CDR1 is SEHNR and CDR2 is FQNEAQ (reference sequence).

The chain is built from TRBV27 and TRBJ2-2; with no DNA, the TCRdb D assignment of TRBD1 cannot be verified. CDR1 is MNHEY and CDR2 is SMNVEV in the germline V gene (reference sequence). The CDR3 is 19 residues long. The CDR3 sequence: CASSLSTGLAPHLPGELFF.

CDR3 sequence reads: CASRPYGANVLTF. The V call is TRBV3-1, the J call TRBJ2-6. The CDR3 runs to 13 residues. CDR1 is LGHDT and CDR2 is YNNKEL in the germline V gene (reference sequence).

The chain couples TRBV6-1 to TRBJ2-1; TCRdb reports TRBD2, a call that lacks DNA to check it against. The CDR3 has 15 residues. Germline CDR1 reads MNHNS; CDR2 reads SASEGT. This CDR3 is CASRPGTSGNNEQFF.